This TCR beta chain was obtained from a study of blood T cell repertoires in COVID-19. The sample holds many counts of this clone. Libraries were prepared by immunoSEQ multiplex PCR; TCRdb keeps only in-frame clonotypes and omits some of them. The sample lists 200,000 to 300,000 clones, 87% occurring once. Germline V gene lookup returns CDR1 LNHDA and CDR2 SQIVND (reference sequence). The CDR3 has 15 amino acids. Trimming removed 1 base at V and 2 bases at J, with 11 bases between. The receptor's source is a woman aged 45-60 years with acute or convalescent COVID-19. This rearrangement joins TRBV19 to TRBJ1-1; no definite D call. The sample consisted of peripheral blood. The CDR3 reads CASSIGSVVNTEAFF. The CDR3 DNA reads TGTGCCAGTAGTATAGGGTCAGTCGTTAACACTGAAGCTTTCTTT.